This TCR beta chain originates from a study of CD8+ T cells in alopecia areata. For the study at large: Patients remained on tofacitinib for 6 to 18 months and then went 6 months without it.

Sample treatment: oral pan-JAK inhibitor, 5-10 mg twice daily. Cell sorting on a FACSAria was used to separate CD4+ and CD8+ T cells from the PBMCs. As the sequencing template, cDNA was produced by extracting RNA and reverse transcribing it. Measured with immunoSEQ multiplex PCR; TCRdb has only the in-frame clones, and not every one. The sample shows some 150,000 clones, around four fifths of them seen only once. As to this clone: Antigen specificity is unknown.

Overall study results and limits: Because one nonresponder was included, the link of baseline CD8+ expansion to response is considered uncertain.

The receptor was derived from a human donor with alopecia areata. This specimen was CD8+ T cells sorted from blood, taken at week 4, from a patient treated with tofacitinib.

CDR3 in amino acids: CASTQTVQETDTQYF. The CDR3 region has the DNA TGTGCCAGCACCCAGACTGTACAGGAGACAGATACGCAGTATTTT. This chain joins TRBV27 and TRBJ2-3, with D possibly TRBD1 on 5 matching bases. The CDR3 length is 15 residues. CDR1 is MNHEY, CDR2 SMNVEV, per germline (reference sequence). V dropped 7 bases and J dropped 3 bases, with 17 bases sitting between them.